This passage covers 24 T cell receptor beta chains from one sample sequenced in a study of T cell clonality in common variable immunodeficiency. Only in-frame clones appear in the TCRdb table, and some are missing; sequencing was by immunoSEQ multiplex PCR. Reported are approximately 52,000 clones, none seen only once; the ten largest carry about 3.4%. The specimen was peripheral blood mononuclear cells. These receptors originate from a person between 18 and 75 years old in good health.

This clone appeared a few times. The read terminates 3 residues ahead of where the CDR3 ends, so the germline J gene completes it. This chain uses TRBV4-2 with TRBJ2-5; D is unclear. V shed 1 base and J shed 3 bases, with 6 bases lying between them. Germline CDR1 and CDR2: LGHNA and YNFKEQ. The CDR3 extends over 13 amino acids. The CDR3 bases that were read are TGTGCCAGCAGCCAAGGACTGGAAGAGACC. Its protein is CASSQGLEET. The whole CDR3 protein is CASSQGLEETQYF.

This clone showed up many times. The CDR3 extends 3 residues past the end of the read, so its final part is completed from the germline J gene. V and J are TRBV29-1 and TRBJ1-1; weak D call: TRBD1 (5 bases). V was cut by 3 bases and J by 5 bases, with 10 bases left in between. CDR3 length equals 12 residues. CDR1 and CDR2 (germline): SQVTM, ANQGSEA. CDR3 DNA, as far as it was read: TGCAGCGTTGATCAGGGATGGACTGAA. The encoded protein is CSVDQGWTE. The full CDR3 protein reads CSVDQGWTEAFF.

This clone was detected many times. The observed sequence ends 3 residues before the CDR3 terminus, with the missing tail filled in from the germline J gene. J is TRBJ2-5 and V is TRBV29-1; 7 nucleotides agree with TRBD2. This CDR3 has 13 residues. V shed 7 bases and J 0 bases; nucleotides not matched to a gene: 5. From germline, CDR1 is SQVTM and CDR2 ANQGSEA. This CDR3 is CSGFLADQETQYF. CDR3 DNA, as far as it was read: TGCAGCGGGTTTCTAGCGGACCAAGAGACC.

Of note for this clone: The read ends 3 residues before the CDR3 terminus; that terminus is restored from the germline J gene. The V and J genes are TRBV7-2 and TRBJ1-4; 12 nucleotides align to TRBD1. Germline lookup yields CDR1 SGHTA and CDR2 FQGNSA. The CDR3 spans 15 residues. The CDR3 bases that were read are TGTGCCAGCGGGACAGGGGGCGCGGGGGCCAACGTA. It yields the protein CASGTGGAGANV. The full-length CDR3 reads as CASGTGGAGANVLFF.

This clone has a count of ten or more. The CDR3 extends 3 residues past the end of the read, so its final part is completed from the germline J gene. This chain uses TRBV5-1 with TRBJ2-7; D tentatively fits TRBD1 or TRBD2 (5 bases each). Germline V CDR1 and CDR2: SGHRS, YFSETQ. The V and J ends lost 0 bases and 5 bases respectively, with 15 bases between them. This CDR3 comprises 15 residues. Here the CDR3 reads CASSLEPGSQNEQYF. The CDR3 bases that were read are TGCGCCAGCAGCTTGGAACCAGGGAGCCAGAACGAG.

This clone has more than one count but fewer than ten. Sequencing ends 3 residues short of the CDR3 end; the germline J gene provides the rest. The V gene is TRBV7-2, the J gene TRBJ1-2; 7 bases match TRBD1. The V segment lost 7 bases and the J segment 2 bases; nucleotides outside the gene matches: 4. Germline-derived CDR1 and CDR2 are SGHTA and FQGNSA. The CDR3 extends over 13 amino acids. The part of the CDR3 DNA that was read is TGTGCCAGCACCCTAGGGGGCAACTATGGC. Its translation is CASTLGGNYG. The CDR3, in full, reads CASTLGGNYGYTF.

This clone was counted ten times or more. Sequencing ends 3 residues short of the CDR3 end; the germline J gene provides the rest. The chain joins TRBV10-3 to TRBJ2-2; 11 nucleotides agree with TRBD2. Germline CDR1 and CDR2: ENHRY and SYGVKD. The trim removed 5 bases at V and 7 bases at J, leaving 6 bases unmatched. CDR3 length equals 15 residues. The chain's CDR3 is CAISPGTSGGGELFF. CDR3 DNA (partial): TGTGCCATCAGTCCCGGGACTAGCGGAGGCGGGGAG.

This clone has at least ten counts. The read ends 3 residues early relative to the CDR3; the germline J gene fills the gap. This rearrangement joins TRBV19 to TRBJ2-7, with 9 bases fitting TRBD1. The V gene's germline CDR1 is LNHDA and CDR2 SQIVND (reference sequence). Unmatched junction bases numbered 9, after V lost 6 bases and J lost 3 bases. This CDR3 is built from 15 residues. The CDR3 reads CASSPEDRGSYEQYF. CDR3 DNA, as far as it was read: TGTGCCAGTAGCCCTGAGGACAGGGGAAGCTACGAG.

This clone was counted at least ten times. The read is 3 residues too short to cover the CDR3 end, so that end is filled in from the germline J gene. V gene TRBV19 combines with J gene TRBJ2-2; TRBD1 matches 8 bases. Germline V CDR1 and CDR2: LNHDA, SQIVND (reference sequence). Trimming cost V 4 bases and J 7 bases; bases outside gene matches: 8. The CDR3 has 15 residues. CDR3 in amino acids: CASSRRQGADGELFF. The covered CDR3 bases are TGTGCCAGTAGTAGACGGCAGGGGGCGGACGGGGAG.

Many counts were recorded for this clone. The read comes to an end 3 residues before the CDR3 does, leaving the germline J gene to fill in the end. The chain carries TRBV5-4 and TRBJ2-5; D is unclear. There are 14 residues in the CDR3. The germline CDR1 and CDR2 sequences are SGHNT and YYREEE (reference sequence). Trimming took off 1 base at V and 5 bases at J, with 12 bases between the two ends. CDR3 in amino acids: CASSLRSAGETQYF. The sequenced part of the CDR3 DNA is TGTGCCAGCAGCTTGAGGTCGGCAGGCGAGACC.

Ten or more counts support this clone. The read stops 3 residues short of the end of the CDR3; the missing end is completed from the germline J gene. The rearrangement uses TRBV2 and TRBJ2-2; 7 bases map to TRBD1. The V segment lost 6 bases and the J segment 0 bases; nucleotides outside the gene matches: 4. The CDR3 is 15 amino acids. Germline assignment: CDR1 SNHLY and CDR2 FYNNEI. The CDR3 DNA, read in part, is TGTGCCAGCAGAACCGGGACAGCGAACACCGGGGAG. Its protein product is CASRTGTANTGE. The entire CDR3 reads CASRTGTANTGELFF.

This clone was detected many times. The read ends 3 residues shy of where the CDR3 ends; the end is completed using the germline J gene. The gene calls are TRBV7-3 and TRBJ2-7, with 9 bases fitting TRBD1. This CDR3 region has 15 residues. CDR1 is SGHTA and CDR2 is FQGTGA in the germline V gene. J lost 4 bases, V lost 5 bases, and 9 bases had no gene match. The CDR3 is CASSVVRDRVYEQYF. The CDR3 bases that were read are TGTGCCAGCAGCGTCGTCCGGGACAGGGTTTACGAG.

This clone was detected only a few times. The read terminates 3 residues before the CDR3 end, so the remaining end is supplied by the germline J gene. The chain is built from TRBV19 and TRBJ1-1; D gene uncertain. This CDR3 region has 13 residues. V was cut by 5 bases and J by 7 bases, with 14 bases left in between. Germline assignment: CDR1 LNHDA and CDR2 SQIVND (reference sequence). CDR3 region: CASSFISRVEAFF. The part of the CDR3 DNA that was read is TGTGCCAGTAGTTTCATTTCTCGGGTTGAA.

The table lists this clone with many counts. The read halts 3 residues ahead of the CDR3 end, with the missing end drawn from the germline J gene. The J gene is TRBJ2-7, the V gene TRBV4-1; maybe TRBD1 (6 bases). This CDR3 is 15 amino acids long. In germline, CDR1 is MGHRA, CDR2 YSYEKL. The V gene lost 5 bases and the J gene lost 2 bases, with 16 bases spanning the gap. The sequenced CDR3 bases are TGCGCCAGCAGCTGGGAAGCAGGGGAAGCCTACGAG. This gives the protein CASSWEAGEAYE. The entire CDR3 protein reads CASSWEAGEAYEQYF.

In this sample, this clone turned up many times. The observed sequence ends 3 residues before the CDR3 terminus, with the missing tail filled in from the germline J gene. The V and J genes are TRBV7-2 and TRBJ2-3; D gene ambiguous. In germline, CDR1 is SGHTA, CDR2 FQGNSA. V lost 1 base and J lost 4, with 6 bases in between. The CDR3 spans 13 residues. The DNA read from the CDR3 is TGTGCCAGCAGCTTAGGGCTGGCAGATACG. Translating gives CASSLGLADT. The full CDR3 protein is CASSLGLADTQYF.

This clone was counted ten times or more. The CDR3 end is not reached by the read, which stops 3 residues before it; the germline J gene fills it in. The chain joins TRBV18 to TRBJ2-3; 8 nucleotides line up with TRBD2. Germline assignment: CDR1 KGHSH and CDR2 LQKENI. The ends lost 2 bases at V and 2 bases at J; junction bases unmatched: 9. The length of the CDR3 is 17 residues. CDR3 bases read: TGTGCCAGCTCACCAAGGACTAGCTGGGGATACACAGATACG. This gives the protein CASSPRTSWGYTDT. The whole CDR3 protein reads CASSPRTSWGYTDTQYF.

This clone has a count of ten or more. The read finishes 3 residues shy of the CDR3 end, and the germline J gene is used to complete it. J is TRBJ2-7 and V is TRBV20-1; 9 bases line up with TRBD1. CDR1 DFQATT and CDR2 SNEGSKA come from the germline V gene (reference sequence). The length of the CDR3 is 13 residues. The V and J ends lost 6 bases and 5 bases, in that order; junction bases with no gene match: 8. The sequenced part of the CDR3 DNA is TGCAGTGCGGAGGGACAGGGCACCAACGAG. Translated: CSAEGQGTNE. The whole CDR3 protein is CSAEGQGTNEQYF.

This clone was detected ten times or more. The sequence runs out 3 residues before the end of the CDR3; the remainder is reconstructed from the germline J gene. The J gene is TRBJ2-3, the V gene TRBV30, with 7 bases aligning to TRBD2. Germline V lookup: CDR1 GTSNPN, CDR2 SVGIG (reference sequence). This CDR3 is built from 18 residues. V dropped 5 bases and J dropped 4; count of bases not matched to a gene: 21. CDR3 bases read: TGTGCCTGGGATGTGGGACTATCTTCTAGCGGCTCCCCAGATACG. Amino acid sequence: CAWDVGLSSSGSPDT. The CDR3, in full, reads CAWDVGLSSSGSPDTQYF.

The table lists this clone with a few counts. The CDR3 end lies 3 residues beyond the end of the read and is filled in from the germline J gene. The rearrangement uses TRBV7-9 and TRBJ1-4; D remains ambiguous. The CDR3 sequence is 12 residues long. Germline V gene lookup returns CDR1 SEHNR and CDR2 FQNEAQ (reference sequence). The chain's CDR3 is CASSSSNSPLFF. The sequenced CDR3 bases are TGTGCCAGCAGCTCCTCTAATTCACCA. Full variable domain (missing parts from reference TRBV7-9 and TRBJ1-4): DTGVSQNPRHKITKRGQNVTFRCDPISEHNRLYWYRQTLGQGPEFLTYFQNEAQLEKSRLLSDRFSAERPKGSFSTLEIQRTEQGDSAMYLCASSSSNSPLFFGSGTQLSVL.

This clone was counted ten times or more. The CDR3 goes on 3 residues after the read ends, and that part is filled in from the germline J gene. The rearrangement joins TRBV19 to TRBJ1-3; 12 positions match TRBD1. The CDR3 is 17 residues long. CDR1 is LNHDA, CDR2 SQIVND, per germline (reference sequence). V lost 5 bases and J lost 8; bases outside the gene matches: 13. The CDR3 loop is CASSPWDRGLSSDTIYF. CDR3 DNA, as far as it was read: TGTGCCAGTAGTCCCTGGGACAGGGGGCTTTCATCGGACACC.

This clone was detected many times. The DNA read from the CDR3 is TGTGCCAGTGGGACAGGGGAAGGC. Its protein product is CASGTGEG. The CDR3 in full is CASGTGEGYTF. The chain combines TRBV30 with TRBJ1-2, with TRBD1 matching 10 bases. The missing CDR3 end, 3 residues past where the read stops, is filled in from the germline J gene. Germline-derived CDR1 and CDR2 are GTSNPN and SVGIG (reference sequence). This CDR3 is built from 11 residues.

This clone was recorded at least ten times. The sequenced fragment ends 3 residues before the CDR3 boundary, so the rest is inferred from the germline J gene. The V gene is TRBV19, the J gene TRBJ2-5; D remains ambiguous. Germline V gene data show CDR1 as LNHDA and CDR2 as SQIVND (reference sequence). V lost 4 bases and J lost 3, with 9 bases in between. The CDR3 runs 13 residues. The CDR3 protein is CASSTNREETQYF. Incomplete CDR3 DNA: TGTGCCAGTAGTACAAACAGAGAAGAGACC.

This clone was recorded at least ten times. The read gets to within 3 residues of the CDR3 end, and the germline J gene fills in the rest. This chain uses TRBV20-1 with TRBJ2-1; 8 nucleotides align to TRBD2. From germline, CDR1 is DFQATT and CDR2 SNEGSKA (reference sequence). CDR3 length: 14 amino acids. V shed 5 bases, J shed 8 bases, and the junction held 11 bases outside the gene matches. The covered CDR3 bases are TGCAGTGCTTTAGCGGGAATAAAGAACGATGAG. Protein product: CSALAGIKNDE. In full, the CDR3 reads CSALAGIKNDEQFF.

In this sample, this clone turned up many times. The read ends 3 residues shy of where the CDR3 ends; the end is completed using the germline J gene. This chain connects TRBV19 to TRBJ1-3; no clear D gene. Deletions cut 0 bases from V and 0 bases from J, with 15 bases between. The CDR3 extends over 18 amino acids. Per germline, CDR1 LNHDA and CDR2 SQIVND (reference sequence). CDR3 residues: CASSIDSRGLSSGNTIYF. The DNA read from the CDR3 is TGTGCCAGTAGTATAGATAGTAGAGGGTTGAGCTCTGGAAACACC. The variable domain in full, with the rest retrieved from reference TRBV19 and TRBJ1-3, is DGGITQSPKYLFRKEGQNVTLSCEQNLNHDAMYWYRQDPGQGLRLIYYSQIVNDFQKGDIAEGYSVSREKKESFPLTVTSAQKNPTAFYLCASSIDSRGLSSGNTIYFGEGSWLTVV.